The 19 T cell receptor beta chains below all came from one sample that was sequenced in a study of CD8+ T cells in alopecia areata. Treatment described: oral pan-JAK inhibitor, 5-10 mg twice daily. The authors extracted RNA and reverse transcribed it into cDNA as the sequencing template. Sequencing used immunoSEQ multiplex PCR; TCRdb keeps in-frame clones, though not all of them. This sample has 170,000 or so clones; roughly 53% occur once, and the top ten carry over 9.5%. The sample was CD8+ T cells sorted from blood, taken at week 24, from a patient treated with tofacitinib. These receptors all stem from a human donor with alopecia areata.

This chain connects TRBV30 to TRBJ2-7, with 9 bases identical to TRBD1. The germline V gene has CDR1 GTSNPN and CDR2 SVGIG (reference sequence). The CDR3 loop spans 16 amino acids. V lost 1 base and J lost 1; bases outside the gene matches: 8. The chain's CDR3 is CAWSAGQGLRSYEQYF. CDR3 nucleotide sequence: TGTGCCTGGAGTGCGGGACAGGGTTTAAGATCCTACGAGCAGTACTTC.

The chain has TRBV30 and TRBJ1-1; D gene unclear. V lost 4 bases and J lost 0, with 12 bases in between. Germline V CDR1 and CDR2: GTSNPN, SVGIG (reference sequence). The CDR3 has 14 residues. CDR3 sequence (DNA): TGTGCCTGGATCCCCCGAGGGCTGAACACTGAAGCTTTCTTT. As protein: CAWIPRGLNTEAFF.

This chain joins TRBV6-5 and TRBJ2-7, with 8 bases lining up with TRBD1. CDR1 and CDR2 (germline): MNHEY, SVGAGI. J lost 3 bases, V lost 2 bases, and 6 bases had no gene match. The CDR3 is made up of 15 amino acids. The CDR3 loop is CASSYGTGGNYEQYF. CDR3 nucleotides: TGTGCCAGCAGTTACGGAACAGGGGGAAACTACGAGCAGTACTTC.

The chain joins TRBV27 to TRBJ2-1; 8 bases align to TRBD2. This CDR3 has 12 residues. The J segment lost 9 bases and the V segment lost 4 bases, leaving 2 bases of the junction unmatched. Germline loops: CDR1 MNHEY, CDR2 SMNVEV (reference sequence). Written as DNA, the CDR3 is TGTGCCAGCAGTTCGGGGGGGAGTGAGCAGTTCTTC. Protein sequence: CASSSGGSEQFF.

V gene TRBV30 combines with J gene TRBJ2-3; D possibly corresponds to TRBD2 (6 bases). Deletions cut 0 bases from V and 6 bases from J, with 13 bases between. The CDR3 covers 14 residues. CDR1 and CDR2 from the germline V gene are GTSNPN and SVGIG (reference sequence). CDR3 sequence reads: CAWSVTAGRDTQYF. CDR3 coding DNA: TGTGCCTGGAGTGTAACGGCAGGGAGGGATACGCAGTATTTT. The full variable domain, rest sourced from reference TRBV30 and TRBJ2-3, is SQTIHQWPATLVQPVGSPLSLECTVEGTSNPNLYWYRQAAGRGLQLLFYSVGIGQISSEVPQNLSASRPQDRQFILSSKKLLLSDSGFYLCAWSVTAGRDTQYFGPGTRLTVL.

This chain links TRBV9 with TRBJ2-2; no definite D call. Germline CDR1 is SGDLS and CDR2 is YYNGEE. The CDR3 has 13 residues. The germline V and J ends were trimmed by 2 bases and 1 base, with 3 bases remaining between them. The CDR3 DNA reads as TGTGCCAGCAGCGTTGGGAACACCGGGGAGCTGTTTTTT. Amino acid sequence: CASSVGNTGELFF.

This rearrangement joins TRBV7-2 to TRBJ1-2, with D possibly TRBD1 on 6 matching bases. Trimming cost V 1 base and J 3 bases, with 15 bases left between them. Germline loops: CDR1 SGHTA, CDR2 FQGNSA. The CDR3 length is 16 residues. The CDR3 region is CASSLGGRGSDYGYTF. The CDR3, as DNA: TGTGCCAGCAGCTTAGGTGGCAGGGGCTCCGACTATGGCTACACCTTC.

The genes are TRBV13 and TRBJ1-2; a weak D match, TRBD1 (5 bases). The germline gives CDR1 PRHDT, CDR2 FYEKMQ (reference sequence). With 8 bases removed from V and 2 bases from J, the gap between germline ends came to 12 bases. This CDR3 region has 13 residues. The DNA for the CDR3 is TGTGCCAGCCGGGGCCAACTAAACTATGGCTACACCTTC. Its protein is CASRGQLNYGYTF.

V gene TRBV13 combines with J gene TRBJ1-1, with D possibly TRBD1 on 6 matching bases. Germline CDR1 and CDR2: PRHDT and FYEKMQ (reference sequence). V was trimmed by 5 bases and J by 11 bases, leaving 18 bases between them. The CDR3 is 13 residues long. CDR3 amino acids: CASSPGRSQGAFF. The DNA of the CDR3 is TGTGCCAGCAGCCCGGGGCGAAGCCAGGGGGCTTTCTTT.

Remarks on this clone: Other nucleotide sequences in the sample specify the same CDR3. The chain recombines TRBV11-2 with TRBJ2-3; D uncertain. The V end was cut by 5 bases, the J end by 1 base, with 4 bases between. In germline, CDR1 is SGHAT, CDR2 FQNNGV. The CDR3 runs to 12 residues. CDR3 residues: CASSPGTDTQYF. DNA for the CDR3: TGTGCCAGCAGCCCTGGCACAGATACGCAGTATTTT.

V gene TRBV4-2 combines with J gene TRBJ2-1; 8 positions match TRBD1. Germline-derived CDR1 and CDR2 are LGHNA and YNFKEQ. The length of the CDR3 is 15 residues. V lost 4 bases, J lost 0 bases, and 2 bases stayed unmatched. The CDR3 loop reads CASSPGTGSYNEQFF. The CDR3 DNA is TGTGCCAGCAGCCCTGGGACAGGCTCCTACAATGAGCAGTTCTTC.

The chain couples TRBV7-6 to TRBJ2-1; D is ambiguous. Germline V gives CDR1 SGHVS, CDR2 FNYEAQ. The CDR3 totals 18 residues. V lost 3 bases and J 0 bases, leaving 18 bases between the germline ends. The CDR3 sequence: CASSLDLTRVPSYNEQFF. The CDR3, as DNA: TGTGCCAGCAGCTTGGACCTAACACGGGTTCCCTCCTACAATGAGCAGTTCTTC.

Concerning this clone itself: The germline gene is not matched at one end of the junction; a read error may be the cause. J is TRBJ2-1 and V is TRBV13; a weak D match, TRBD2 (5 bases). Germline CDR1 PRHDT, CDR2 FYEKMQ (reference sequence). The CDR3 sequence is 12 residues long. CDR3 nucleotide sequence: TGTGCCAGCAGCCCAGGTAGGACTGAGGAGTTCTTC. The encoded protein is CASSPGRTEEFF.

The rearrangement uses TRBV4-1 and TRBJ1-3, with D uncertain. Germline V gene data show CDR1 as MGHRA and CDR2 as YSYEKL. The CDR3 covers 12 residues. Trimming stripped 4 bases from V and 4 bases from J, with 5 bases between. CDR3 sequence: CASSRSGNTIYF. The DNA for the CDR3 is TGCGCCAGCAGCCGGTCAGGAAACACCATATATTTT.

The chain recombines TRBV7-2 with TRBJ2-7; D possibly corresponds to TRBD1 (5 bases). CDR3 length: 13 amino acids. Deletions cut 6 bases from V and 5 bases from J, with 14 bases between. The germline V gene has CDR1 SGHTA and CDR2 FQGNSA. The CDR3 sequence: CASRHHLRDEQYF. In DNA, the CDR3 is TGTGCCAGCAGACATCACCTCAGGGACGAGCAGTACTTC.

The chain recombines TRBV27 with TRBJ2-7; TRBD1 might be the D (6 bases). The germline gives CDR1 MNHEY, CDR2 SMNVEV (reference sequence). The CDR3 has 13 amino acids. With 6 bases removed from V and 7 bases from J, the gap between germline ends came to 16 bases. CDR3 residues: CASSLAGVGEQYF. The DNA for the CDR3 is TGTGCCAGCAGCCTCGCAGGGGTGGGTGAGCAGTACTTC.

This chain connects TRBV7-9 to TRBJ1-2; D unclear. Trimming took 5 bases from V and 3 from J, leaving 10 bases between them. The CDR3 has 13 amino acids. The V gene's germline CDR1 is SEHNR and CDR2 FQNEAQ (reference sequence). DNA for the CDR3: TGTGCCAGCAGCCTATCGGGCTACTATGGCTACACCTTC. Its translation is CASSLSGYYGYTF. The full variable domain, with the rest looked up from reference TRBV7-9 and TRBJ1-2, is DTGVSQNPRHKITKRGQNVTFRCDPISEHNRLYWYRQTLGQGPEFLTYFQNEAQLEKSRLLSDRFSAERPKGSFSTLEIQRTEQGDSAMYLCASSLSGYYGYTFGSGTRLTVV.

The chain recombines TRBV11-2 with TRBJ1-2, with D tentatively TRBD1 (6 bases). Trimming pared 7 bases from V and 8 bases from J, leaving 17 bases between. The CDR3 is made up of 13 amino acids. CDR1 and CDR2 (germline): SGHAT, FQNNGV. Here the CDR3 reads CASTSTGLYGYTF. Here the CDR3 DNA reads TGTGCCAGCACCTCCACAGGGTTATACGGCTACACCTTC.

This clone was observed a few times. This chain joins TRBV29-1 and TRBJ2-2; D remains unclear. Germline V gene sequence: CDR1 SQVTM, CDR2 ANQGSEA. The CDR3 length is 11 residues. Trimming stripped 6 bases from V and 7 bases from J, with 9 bases between. CDR3 in DNA: TGCAGCGTGATTGCTGACGGGGAGCTGTTTTTT. It codes for CSVIADGELFF.